The next 29 T cell receptor beta chains were all read from a single sample in a study of regulatory T cells in long-lasting Graves disease. Time point reported: newly diagnosed GD, antithyroid drugs for less than 3 months. Construction of the TCR library relied on RNA isolated from PBMCs. For TCR beta, libraries came from iRepertoire HTBI primers and Arm-PCR of CDR3 regions. TCRdb analysed the multiplex PCR reads with MiXCR anew, one entry per CDR3 protein. The table records approximately 350,000 distinct CDR3 sequences, around 17% of them present only once. These data also formed part of another study, on T cells in Graves' hyperthyroidism and ophthalmopathy.

Material: peripheral blood mononuclear cells (PBMCs), obtained at new diagnosis, from a patient treated with antithyroid drugs. Every receptor here comes from a man aged 40-50 years with Graves disease.

This clonotype was picked up many times. The genes are TRBV3-1 and TRBJ1-6; D remains ambiguous. CDR3 length equals 14 residues. CDR1 and CDR2 (germline): LGHDT, YNNKEL (reference sequence). Trimming stripped 0 bases from V and 10 bases from J, with 10 bases between. CDR3 sequence: CASSQDVRNSPLHF. In DNA form, the CDR3 reads TGTGCCAGCAGCCAAGATGTCAGGAACTCACCCCTCCACTTT.

The chain recombines TRBV7-3 with TRBJ2-5; TRBD2 matches at 10 bases. This CDR3 has 14 residues. The junction had 4 bases not matched to a gene; V was cut back by 7 bases and J by 2 bases. The germline V gene has CDR1 SGHTA and CDR2 FQGTGA. Here the CDR3 DNA reads TGTGCCAGCACTAGTAGCGGGGGGCAAGAGACCCAGTACTTC. It encodes CASTSSGGQETQYF.

This clonotype was observed a single time. V usage is TRBV4-1 and J usage is TRBJ2-7, with unresolved D. With 0 bases removed from V and 1 base from J, the gap between germline ends came to 19 bases. The CDR3 is 18 residues long. CDR1 and CDR2 from the germline V gene are MGHRA and YSYEKL. Here the CDR3 DNA reads TGCGCCAGCAGCCAAGATCTGTACCAGGACGAAGTTTCCTACGAGCAGTACTTC. Protein product: CASSQDLYQDEVSYEQYF.

This clonotype was seen many times. The rearrangement links TRBV10-3 to TRBJ2-3; D unresolved. The length of the CDR3 is 12 residues. Deletions cut 5 bases from V and 0 bases from J, with 3 bases between. Germline V gives CDR1 ENHRY, CDR2 SYGVKD. The chain's CDR3 is CAISSSTDTQYF. Here the CDR3 DNA reads TGTGCCATCAGTTCTAGCACAGATACGCAGTATTTT.

This clonotype was seen ten or more times. The V and J genes are TRBV11-3 and TRBJ2-1; 9 bases fit TRBD1. In germline, CDR1 is SGHNT, CDR2 YENEEA. The V gene end was trimmed by 2 bases and the J gene end by 12 bases; junction bases not matched to a gene: 5. The CDR3 covers 13 residues. The CDR3 nucleotides are TGTGCCAGCAGCTTAACCCAGGACAGGGGGCAGTTCTTC. Translating it yields CASSLTQDRGQFF.

This rearrangement joins TRBV20-1 to TRBJ2-5; D gene unclear. The germline V gene has CDR1 DFQATT and CDR2 SNEGSKA (reference sequence). The CDR3 is made up of 14 amino acids. V shed 1 base and J shed 5 bases, with 14 bases lying between them. The chain's CDR3 is CSARVAVEAETQYF. CDR3 coding DNA: TGCAGTGCTAGAGTAGCCGTCGAGGCGGAGACCCAGTACTTC.

The CDR3 reads CASSYRTRGDYNEQFF. Here the CDR3 DNA reads TGTGCCAGCAGTTACCGGACTAGGGGGGATTACAATGAGCAGTTCTTC. The V gene is TRBV6-2 or TRBV6-3, the J gene TRBJ2-1, with TRBD2 as a possible D gene (7 bases). V was shortened by 2 bases and J by 4 bases, with 15 bases between the two germline ends. Germline lookup yields CDR1 MNHEY and CDR2 SVGEGT. The CDR3 runs to 16 residues.

The chain combines TRBV25-1 with TRBJ1-2, with D unresolved. V shed 1 base and J shed 4 bases, with 10 bases lying between them. Germline CDR1 MGHDK, CDR2 SYGVNS. CDR3 length: 14 amino acids. The CDR3 protein is CASSESGGLYGYTF. CDR3 coding DNA: TGTGCCAGCAGTGAATCCGGCGGACTCTATGGCTACACCTTC.

This clonotype was recorded many times. V gene TRBV12-3 or TRBV12-4 combines with J gene TRBJ2-7; perhaps D is TRBD1 or TRBD2 (5 bases each). V was trimmed by 6 bases and J by 4 bases, leaving 16 bases between them. The CDR3 length is 14 residues. The CDR3 DNA reads TGTGCCAGCAGCGCCCGGGGCCTTATTTACGAGCAGTACTTC. Translating gives CASSARGLIYEQYF.

This chain joins TRBV15 and TRBJ2-3; 7 bases are shared with TRBD1. In germline, CDR1 is LNHNV, CDR2 YYDKDF (reference sequence). The J segment lost 4 bases and the V segment lost 2 bases, leaving 6 bases of the junction unmatched. The length of the CDR3 is 15 residues. This chain's CDR3 is CATSRYKQGADTQYF. CDR3 coding DNA: TGTGCCACCAGCAGATACAAGCAGGGGGCAGATACGCAGTATTTT.

This clonotype was detected only a few times. V gene TRBV6-1 combines with J gene TRBJ1-1, with 9 bases identical to TRBD1. V lost 8 bases to trimming and J lost 10 bases; unmatched junction nucleotides: 8. The CDR3 length is 12 residues. Germline-derived CDR1 and CDR2 are MNHNS and SASEGT. The DNA of the CDR3 is TGTGCCAGCGGCCGGGACAGGGACTTAGCTTTCTTT. Its protein is CASGRDRDLAFF.

This clonotype was observed at least ten times. The chain uses TRBV7-8 and TRBJ2-1; D not resolved. The germline CDR1 and CDR2 sequences are SGHVS and FQNEAQ. V lost 5 bases and J 8 bases, leaving 16 bases between the germline ends. The CDR3 runs 14 residues. The chain's CDR3 is CASSPPRGRDEQFF. CDR3 sequence (DNA): TGTGCCAGCAGCCCTCCCAGAGGTAGGGATGAGCAGTTCTTC.

At least ten counts were recorded for this clonotype. The V call is TRBV12-3 or TRBV12-4, the J call TRBJ2-3; 9 bases line up with TRBD2. J lost 2 bases, V lost 2 bases, and 2 bases had no gene match. The CDR3 is 15 residues long. CDR3 in DNA: TGTGCCAGCAGTTTACGCGGGGGGGTCACAGATACGCAGTATTTT. This encodes CASSLRGGVTDTQYF.

This rearrangement joins TRBV20-1 to TRBJ1-6; perhaps TRBD1 as D (5 bases). This CDR3 is built from 13 residues. Germline V lookup: CDR1 DFQATT, CDR2 SNEGSKA (reference sequence). Between the trimmed V and J ends, which lost 5 bases and 14 bases, there was a span of 19 bases. DNA of the CDR3: TGCAGTGCTGGGACCCGGCGGAGGCAGGCCCTCCACTTT. Its protein is CSAGTRRRQALHF.

This clonotype occurred many times. The chain couples TRBV20-1 to TRBJ2-1, with 7 positions matching TRBD2. Unmatched junction bases numbered 11, after V lost 5 bases and J lost 10 bases. Per germline, CDR1 DFQATT and CDR2 SNEGSKA (reference sequence). The CDR3 contains 13 residues. The CDR3: CSAGRDYLREQFF. CDR3 sequence (DNA): TGCAGTGCTGGCCGGGACTACTTAAGGGAGCAGTTCTTC.

The chain recombines TRBV12-3 or TRBV12-4 with TRBJ1-1; tentative D call: TRBD1 (6 bases). The V gene lost 5 bases and the J gene lost 4 bases, with 14 bases spanning the gap. The CDR3 totals 14 residues. CDR3 nucleotide sequence: TGTGCCAGCAGTCTCAAAAGGGGGGGCACTGAAGCTTTCTTT. This encodes CASSLKRGGTEAFF.

This clonotype has ten or more counts. The V and J genes are TRBV7-7 and TRBJ2-1; 9 bases are a match to TRBD2. From germline, CDR1 is SSHAT and CDR2 FNYEAQ (reference sequence). After removal of 4 bases from V and 0 bases from J, the junction contained 4 bases not matched to a gene. This CDR3 is 16 amino acids long. Here the CDR3 reads CASSSGLASSYNEQFF. In DNA, the CDR3 is TGTGCCAGCAGCTCGGGACTAGCCAGCTCCTACAATGAGCAGTTCTTC.

This clonotype was recorded many times. This chain connects TRBV3-1 to TRBJ2-6; 11 bases are a match to TRBD1. CDR3 size: 19 residues. The V gene's germline CDR1 is LGHDT and CDR2 YNNKEL (reference sequence). J was trimmed by 1 base and V by 4 bases; bases with no gene match: 9. CDR3 nucleotides: TGTGCCAGCAGCCCCACATCCGGGACAGGGGGGTCTGGGGCCAACGTCCTGACTTTC. It specifies CASSPTSGTGGSGANVLTF.

The chain has TRBV6-1 and TRBJ2-5; D might be TRBD2 (7 bases). The V end lost 6 bases, the J end lost 3 bases, and 17 bases lay between the germline ends. The CDR3 is 15 amino acids. Germline V gene lookup returns CDR1 MNHNS and CDR2 SASEGT. CDR3 DNA: TGTGCCAGCAGGAAAATAGGGGGGGCTGAAGAGACCCAGTACTTC. This sequence encodes CASRKIGGAEETQYF.

This clonotype came up a few times. This sequence joins TRBV12-3 or TRBV12-4 and TRBJ2-5, with TRBD2 as a possible D gene (5 bases). The CDR3 is 13 residues long. Trimming stripped 6 bases from V and 5 bases from J, with 13 bases between. The CDR3 sequence is CASSLQPGETQYF. The DNA of the CDR3 is TGTGCCAGCAGCCTCCAGCCGGGGGAGACCCAGTACTTC.

This clonotype was seen only a few times. This likely comes from a read error, as the CDR3 has no conserved phenylalanine or tryptophan at its end. The V call is TRBV5-1, the J call TRBJ2-3; D is unclear. The V gene lost 4 bases and the J gene lost 6 bases, with 9 bases spanning the gap. There are 12 residues in the CDR3. The germline CDR1 and CDR2 sequences are SGHRS and YFSETQ. Here the CDR3 DNA reads TGCGCCAGCAGCCCTGAAGCGGATACGCAGTATCTT. Protein sequence: CASSPEADTQYL.

This clonotype was seen ten or more times. The chain joins TRBV14 to TRBJ2-1; 12 bases map to TRBD2. This CDR3 has 19 residues. Germline CDR1 SGHDN, CDR2 FVKESK. The V and J ends lost 0 bases and 8 bases, in that order; junction bases with no gene match: 14. The CDR3, as DNA: TGTGCCAGCAGCCAAGATCCAGGCTTTCTAGCGGGGGGGCGGGATGAGCAGTTCTTC. Its translation is CASSQDPGFLAGGRDEQFF.

This chain uses TRBV12-3 or TRBV12-4 with TRBJ2-7; 8 bases are a match to TRBD1. V trimming: 4 bases; J trimming: 1 base; junction bases outside the gene matches: 6. The CDR3 is 15 residues long. CDR3 region: CASSSPGQESYEQYF. CDR3 DNA: TGTGCCAGCAGTTCTCCGGGACAGGAGTCCTACGAGCAGTACTTC.

This clonotype was counted at least ten times. The CDR3 reads CASTPATEPSRAFF. The CDR3 coding sequence is TGTGCCAGCACACCCGCGACAGAGCCCAGTCGGGCTTTCTTT. The J gene is TRBJ1-1, the V gene TRBV12-3 or TRBV12-4, with D possibly matching TRBD1 (5 bases). The V and J ends lost 7 bases and 11 bases respectively, with 23 bases between them. The CDR3 contains 14 residues.

This clonotype was observed a handful of times. At one end, the junction sequence differs from germline, possibly due to a read error. The rearrangement joins TRBV7-9 to TRBJ2-1, with TRBD2 matching over 9 bases. The CDR3 has 14 amino acids. Germline CDR1 and CDR2: SEHNR and FQNEAQ (reference sequence). In DNA form, the CDR3 reads TGTGCCAGCAGTAAGAGCGGGGGGTACAGTGAGCAGTTCTTC. This codes for CASSKSGGYSEQFF. Combining the CDR3 with reference TRBV7-9 and TRBJ2-1 gives the whole variable domain DTGVSQNPRHKITKRGQNVTFRCDPISEHNRLYWYRQTLGQGPEFLTYFQNEAQLEKSRLLSDRFSAERPKGSFSTLEIQRTEQGDSAMYLCASSKSGGYSEQFFGPGTRLTVL.

In this sample, this clonotype turned up a few times. The V call is TRBV27, the J call TRBJ1-4, with D maybe TRBD1 (5 bases). Trimming took 2 bases from V and 5 from J, leaving 9 bases between them. This CDR3 is 14 amino acids long. Germline assignment: CDR1 MNHEY and CDR2 SMNVEV (reference sequence). The CDR3 DNA follows: TGTGCCAGCAGTTTAGCCAGGGTAAATGAAAAACTGTTTTTT. Its protein is CASSLARVNEKLFF.

V usage is TRBV5-1 and J usage is TRBJ2-1; 11 bases align to TRBD1. This CDR3 is built from 16 residues. In germline, CDR1 is SGHRS, CDR2 YFSETQ. V gave up 4 bases and J gave up 3 bases; unmatched junction bases: 6. The chain's CDR3 is CASSLAGTGGYNEQFF. The DNA of the CDR3 is TGCGCCAGCAGCCTGGCCGGGACAGGGGGCTACAATGAGCAGTTCTTC.

This clonotype appeared many times. The genes are TRBV7-2 and TRBJ1-5; no firm D call. CDR3 length: 15 residues. Germline lookup yields CDR1 SGHTA and CDR2 FQGNSA. V shed 5 bases and J shed 2 bases, with 13 bases lying between them. The CDR3 coding sequence is TGTGCCAGCAGCGCCCAGGTCCTGGGCAATCAGCCCCAGCATTTT. This codes for CASSAQVLGNQPQHF.

The V gene is TRBV20-1, the J gene TRBJ2-7; maybe TRBD2 (6 bases). This CDR3 contains 13 residues. Trimming removed 3 bases from V and 0 bases from J, with 9 bases in between. The germline CDR1 and CDR2 sequences are DFQATT and SNEGSKA (reference sequence). The CDR3 nucleotides read TGCAGTGCTAGGGGACTCCTCTCCTACGAGCAGTACTTC. Amino acid sequence: CSARGLLSYEQYF.